One TCR beta chain is described in this entry. This record comes from a study of early T cells in non-severe SARS-CoV-2 infection. For the study at large: Bulk RNA isolated from unsorted whole blood underwent sequencing; chains were not paired.

Each cDNA molecule carried a unique molecular identifier. TCRdb re-analysed the 5' RACE reads in MiXCR, keeping a single row per CDR3 protein. The profile shows more than 20,000 distinct CDR3 sequences, about 5.1% of them singletons. The CDR3 loop spans 13 amino acids. Per the germline V gene, CDR1 is LNHDA and CDR2 is SQIVND (reference sequence). V dropped 4 bases and J dropped 4 bases, with 9 bases sitting between them. The sequence came from an adult who was a healthcare worker with PCR-confirmed SARS-CoV-2 infection or an uninfected control (not recorded which). V is TRBV19 and J is TRBJ2-3; the D gene is possibly TRBD1 (6 bases). Input material: whole blood. Here the CDR3 DNA reads TGTGCCAGTAGTAAACAGGGATCAGATACGCAGTATTTT. This gives the protein CASSKQGSDTQYF.